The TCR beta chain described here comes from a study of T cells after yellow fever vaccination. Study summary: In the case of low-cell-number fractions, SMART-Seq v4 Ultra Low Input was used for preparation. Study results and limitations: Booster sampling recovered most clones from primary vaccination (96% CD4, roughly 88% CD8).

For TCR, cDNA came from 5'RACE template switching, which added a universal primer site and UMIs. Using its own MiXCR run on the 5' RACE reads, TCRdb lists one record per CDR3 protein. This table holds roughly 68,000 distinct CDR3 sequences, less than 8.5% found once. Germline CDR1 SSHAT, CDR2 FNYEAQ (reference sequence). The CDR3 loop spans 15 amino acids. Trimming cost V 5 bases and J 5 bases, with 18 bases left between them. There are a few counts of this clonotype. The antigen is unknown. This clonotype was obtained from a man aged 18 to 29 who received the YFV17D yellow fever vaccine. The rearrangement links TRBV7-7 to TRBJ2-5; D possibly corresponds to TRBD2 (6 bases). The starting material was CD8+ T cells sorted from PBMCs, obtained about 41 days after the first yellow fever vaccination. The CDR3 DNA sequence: TGTGCCAGCAGCCCCACCCGGGGGAGCGGGGAGACCCAGTACTTC. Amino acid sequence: CASSPTRGSGETQYF.